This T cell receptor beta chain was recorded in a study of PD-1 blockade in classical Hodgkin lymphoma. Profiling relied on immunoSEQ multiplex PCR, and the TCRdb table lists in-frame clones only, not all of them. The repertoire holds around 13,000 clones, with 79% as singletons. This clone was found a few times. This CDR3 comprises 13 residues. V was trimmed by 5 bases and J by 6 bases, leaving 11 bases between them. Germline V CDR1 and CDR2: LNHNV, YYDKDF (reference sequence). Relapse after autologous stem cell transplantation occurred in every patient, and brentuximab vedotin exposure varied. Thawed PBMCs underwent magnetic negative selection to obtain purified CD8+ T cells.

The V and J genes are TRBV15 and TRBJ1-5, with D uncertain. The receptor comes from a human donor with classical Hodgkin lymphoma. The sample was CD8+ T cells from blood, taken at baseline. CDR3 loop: CATSPLGSQPQHF. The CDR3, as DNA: TGTGCCACCAGCCCCCTGGGGAGTCAGCCCCAGCATTTT. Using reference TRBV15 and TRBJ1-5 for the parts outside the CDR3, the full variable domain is DAMVIQNPRYQVTQFGKPVTLSCSQTLNHNVMYWYQQKSSQAPKLLFHYYDKDFNNEADTPDNFQSRRPNTSFCFLDIRSPGLGDTAMYLCATSPLGSQPQHFGDGTRLSIL.